The source of this T cell receptor gamma chain is a study of γδ T cells in repeated Plasmodium falciparum infection. Study-level information: Malian children with intense seasonal malaria exposure were compared with matched Australian children.

Gammadelta T cells were flow-sorted from PBMC into Vgamma9/Vdelta2+ and Vdelta2-negative populations for bulk analysis. Trimming removed 2 bases from V and 3 bases from J; junction bases left unmatched: 16. The CDR3 spans 21 residues. Per germline, CDR1 GITISATS and CDR2 ISYDGTV (reference sequence). TCRdb re-called the multiplex PCR reads through CATT. The sample records more than 4,000 gamma-chain clones, approximately 3.7% being singletons. This clone has a count of ten or more. The receptor comes from a pool of human donors (malaria-infected and uninfected, not separated). Sequenced sample: gamma-delta T cells from blood. The chain recombines TRGV9 with TRGJP. The CDR3 DNA is TGTGCCTTGTGGGAGGCCCAGAACGCGAGAATGCAAGAGTTGGGCAAAAAAATCAAGGTATTT. Translating it yields CALWEAQNARMQELGKKIKVF.